The next 17 T cell receptor beta chains were all read from a single sample in a study of Ad26.COV2.S vaccination and SARS-CoV-2 variants. Profiled with immunoSEQ multiplex PCR; TCRdb holds only in-frame clones, not every one. Of roughly 300,000 clones detected, approximately 90% appear once; the ten largest clones hold around 6.1%. Treatment of the sample: about 20 received Ad26.COV2.S at low or high dose, single or two shots; roughly five received placebo; per-sample allocation not given. Samples analyzed were those drawn on day 63 after the first vaccine or placebo injection. Here the sequenced sample was peripheral blood, taken in a trial of Ad26.COV2.S vaccine versus placebo. These receptors all stem from a person aged 18 to 65 who received the Ad26.COV2.S COVID-19 vaccine or a placebo.

The rearrangement joins TRBV7-3 to TRBJ2-3; D possibly corresponds to TRBD2 (5 bases). Trimming pared 6 bases from V and 4 bases from J, leaving 17 bases between. From germline, CDR1 is SGHTA and CDR2 FQGTGA. The CDR3 has 15 residues. This CDR3 reads CASSDSGFSADTQYF. The CDR3 DNA is TGTGCCAGCAGTGATTCGGGGTTTTCGGCAGATACGCAGTATTTT.

The chain employs TRBV19 and TRBJ1-1; no definite D call. The CDR3 extends over 17 amino acids. Trimming shortened V by 3 bases and J by 0 bases, and 17 bases separated the two germline ends. Per the germline V gene, CDR1 is LNHDA and CDR2 is SQIVND (reference sequence). CDR3 residues: CASSIFFTGRVNTEAFF. For the CDR3, the DNA is TGTGCCAGTAGTATTTTTTTTACGGGCAGAGTGAACACTGAAGCTTTCTTT. Full variable domain (remainder filled in from reference TRBV19 and TRBJ1-1): DGGITQSPKYLFRKEGQNVTLSCEQNLNHDAMYWYRQDPGQGLRLIYYSQIVNDFQKGDIAEGYSVSREKKESFPLTVTSAQKNPTAFYLCASSIFFTGRVNTEAFFGQGTRLTVV.

The chain is built from TRBV7-9 and TRBJ2-7; no reliable D call. The CDR3 extends over 13 amino acids. Germline CDR1 SEHNR, CDR2 FQNEAQ (reference sequence). Trimming stripped 1 base from V and 7 bases from J, with 11 bases between. CDR3 protein: CASSLDPQWEQYF. DNA for the CDR3: TGTGCCAGCAGCTTAGATCCTCAATGGGAGCAGTACTTC.

The V gene is TRBV30, the J gene TRBJ2-7; possible D gene TRBD2, 6 bases. The CDR3 has 14 residues. Trimming left V 2 bases short and J 2 bases short, with 13 bases between. CDR1 is GTSNPN and CDR2 is SVGIG in the germline V gene (reference sequence). CDR3 amino acids: CAWSPLSGTYEQYF. The DNA of the CDR3 is TGTGCCTGGAGTCCTCTTAGCGGAACCTACGAGCAGTACTTC.

The chain employs TRBV5-6 and TRBJ2-1; 8 nucleotides agree with TRBD1. CDR1 SGHDT and CDR2 YYEEEE come from the germline V gene. J lost 11 bases, V lost 0 bases, and 7 bases had no gene match. The CDR3 is 14 amino acids. For the CDR3, the DNA is TGTGCCAGCAGCTTGGGGACAGGGTTCGGTCAGCAGTTCTTC. Translation: CASSLGTGFGQQFF.

This chain connects TRBV19 to TRBJ2-1; 9 bases agree with TRBD1. The CDR3 is 14 residues long. Germline V CDR1 and CDR2: LNHDA, SQIVND (reference sequence). Germline trimming cut 5 bases from V and 6 bases from J; bases unmatched to any gene: 5. The CDR3 nucleotides are TGTGCCAGTAGTTTCCTGACAGGGGGCAATGAGCAGTTCTTC. It specifies CASSFLTGGNEQFF.

CDR3 DNA: TGCGCCAGCAACCCCTCGGGACAGGGATCAGATACGCAGTATTTT. This encodes CASNPSGQGSDTQYF. The chain couples TRBV5-1 to TRBJ2-3, with TRBD1 identical over 9 bases. The CDR3 runs to 15 residues. V dropped 6 bases and J dropped 4; count of bases not matched to a gene: 9. Germline CDR1 is SGHRS and CDR2 is YFSETQ.

As to this clone: The junction and the germline gene differ at one end; a read error may be behind it. The chain carries TRBV5-1 and TRBJ2-2, with D possibly matching TRBD1 (5 bases). CDR1 is SGHRS and CDR2 is YFSETQ in the germline V gene. The CDR3 has 15 residues. The CDR3 region has the DNA TGCGCCAGCAGCTTGGCGTCAGGGAACATCGGGGAGCTGTTTTTT. Its translation: CASSLASGNIGELFF.

The chain employs TRBV30 and TRBJ2-5; D is perhaps TRBD2 (5 bases). The CDR3 has 13 residues. Per germline, CDR1 GTSNPN and CDR2 SVGIG (reference sequence). V lost 7 bases and J lost 5, with 17 bases in between. CDR3 bases: TGTGCCTACCAAAGGACTCGGCGGGAGACCCAGTACTTC. Translated, it gives CAYQRTRRETQYF. The whole variable domain, filled in from reference TRBV30 and TRBJ2-5, reads SQTIHQWPATLVQPVGSPLSLECTVEGTSNPNLYWYRQAAGRGLQLLFYSVGIGQISSEVPQNLSASRPQDRQFILSSKKLLLSDSGFYLCAYQRTRRETQYFGPGTRLLVL.

The chain links TRBV28 to TRBJ2-1; 8 nucleotides align to TRBD1. Trimming took 4 bases from V and 8 from J; bases not matched to a gene: 7. From germline, CDR1 is MDHEN and CDR2 SYDVKM. The length of the CDR3 is 14 residues. The DNA for the CDR3 is TGTGCCAGCAGTTGGGGCAGGGGGCTCGATGAGCAGTTCTTC. It codes for CASSWGRGLDEQFF.

The chain is built from TRBV7-8 and TRBJ2-3; no firm D call. Trimming stripped 0 bases from V and 0 bases from J, with 1 base between. Germline CDR1 and CDR2: SGHVS and FQNEAQ. The CDR3 runs 13 residues. CDR3 protein: CASSLASTDTQYF. Here the CDR3 DNA reads TGTGCCAGCAGCTTAGCTAGCACAGATACGCAGTATTTT.

This clone was seen a handful of times. V usage is TRBV6-5 and J usage is TRBJ2-1; possible D gene TRBD1, 5 bases. Looked up from germline, CDR1 is MNHEY and CDR2 is SVGAGI. The CDR3 length is 12 residues. The ends were cut back, 6 bases at V and 4 bases at J, with 7 bases in the middle. For the CDR3, the DNA is TGTGCCAGCAGGACAGTTTACAATGAGCAGTTCTTC. This codes for CASRTVYNEQFF.

V usage is TRBV19 and J usage is TRBJ2-2; D is unclear. The germline gives CDR1 LNHDA, CDR2 SQIVND (reference sequence). The CDR3 spans 13 residues. V was pared by 5 bases and J by 4 bases, with 8 bases between. CDR3 loop: CASSGTRTGELFF. In DNA, the CDR3 is TGTGCCAGTAGTGGTACCCGCACCGGGGAGCTGTTTTTT.

CDR3 sequence (DNA): TGTGCCAGCAGCTTGGGGCGGGACTACAATGAGCAGTTCTTC. Its protein product is CASSLGRDYNEQFF. The rearrangement joins TRBV7-8 to TRBJ2-1; possibly TRBD2 for D (6 bases). Per the germline V gene, CDR1 is SGHVS and CDR2 is FQNEAQ. Trimming took off 3 bases at V and 3 bases at J, with 9 bases between the two ends. The CDR3 is made up of 14 amino acids.

This clone was seen a handful of times. CDR3 sequence reads: CASSVDDRGNTEAFF. The CDR3 nucleotides read TGTGCCAGCAGCGTGGACGACAGGGGGAACACTGAAGCTTTCTTT. The rearrangement uses TRBV9 and TRBJ1-1; 8 nucleotides align to TRBD1. Germline V gives CDR1 SGDLS, CDR2 YYNGEE. The CDR3 spans 15 residues. V shed 2 bases, J shed 1 base, and the junction held 4 bases outside the gene matches.

V gene TRBV29-1 combines with J gene TRBJ1-1; no clear D. The CDR3 length is 11 residues. Trimming stripped 7 bases from V and 6 bases from J, with 12 bases between. Germline values: CDR1 SQVTM, CDR2 ANQGSEA. The CDR3 region is CSAEPGAEAFF. The CDR3 region has the DNA TGCAGCGCCGAGCCCGGCGCTGAAGCTTTCTTT. The full variable domain, rest sourced from reference TRBV29-1 and TRBJ1-1, is SAVISQKPSRDICQRGTSLTIQCQVDSQVTMMFWYRQQPGQSLTLIATANQGSEATYESGFVIDKFPISRPNLTFSTLTVSNMSPEDSSIYLCSAEPGAEAFFGQGTRLTVV.

The chain joins TRBV6-5 to TRBJ1-4, with a possible D match to TRBD1 (6 bases). Per the germline V gene, CDR1 is MNHEY and CDR2 is SVGAGI. With 4 bases removed from V and 5 bases from J, the gap between germline ends came to 11 bases. This CDR3 is built from 14 residues. CDR3 sequence reads: CASSSGGLNEKLFF. Written as DNA, the CDR3 is TGTGCCAGCAGTTCCGGGGGCTTAAATGAAAAACTGTTTTTT.